A single sample gave rise to the 27 T cell receptor beta chains below, sequenced in a study of shared clonotypes between healthy human individuals. Sequencing was performed with immunoSEQ multiplex PCR; in TCRdb, only in-frame clones are kept and a portion is missing. The data contain millions of clones, 95% of them singletons. Sequenced input: naive CD4+ T cells sorted from blood. The subset is: CD45RA+ positively selected. Every receptor here comes from a man between 18 and 35 years old in good health.

J is TRBJ2-3 and V is TRBV6-1, with 8 bases fitting TRBD1. The CDR3 runs 15 residues. Germline lookup yields CDR1 MNHNS and CDR2 SASEGT. The V gene end was trimmed by 6 bases and the J gene end by 6 bases; junction bases not matched to a gene: 11. The CDR3 here is CASRELVRGQDTQYF. As DNA, the CDR3 is TGTGCCAGCAGGGAATTGGTCAGGGGGCAGGATACGCAGTATTTT.

The chain combines TRBV30 with TRBJ1-1; D is ambiguous. Deletions cut 0 bases from V and 8 bases from J, with 7 bases between. CDR1 is GTSNPN and CDR2 is SVGIG in the germline V gene (reference sequence). The CDR3 extends over 11 amino acids. CDR3 coding DNA: TGTGCCTGGAGTGTAAACGGGGAAGCTTTCTTT. Protein sequence: CAWSVNGEAFF.

Turning to this clone: Other nucleotide sequences from this sample produce the same CDR3. V gene TRBV18 combines with J gene TRBJ1-2; D remains ambiguous. Germline CDR1 is KGHSH and CDR2 is LQKENI. There are 14 residues in the CDR3. Trimming took 1 base from V and 0 from J, leaving 6 bases between them. The CDR3 bases are TGTGCCAGCTCACCACAGGGAGCTAACTATGGCTACACCTTC. As protein: CASSPQGANYGYTF.

The chain recombines TRBV5-1 with TRBJ1-3, with D possibly TRBD1 on 6 matching bases. Germline CDR1 reads SGHRS; CDR2 reads YFSETQ. The V and J ends lost 0 bases and 0 bases respectively, with 10 bases between them. This CDR3 has 16 residues. The CDR3 reads CASSLVQGLSGNTIYF. Here the CDR3 DNA reads TGCGCCAGCAGCTTGGTACAGGGACTCTCTGGAAACACCATATATTTT.

V is TRBV4-1 and J is TRBJ2-3; 9 nucleotides match TRBD2. Germline CDR1 MGHRA, CDR2 YSYEKL. The CDR3 consists of 14 residues. Germline trimming cut 4 bases from V and 5 bases from J; bases unmatched to any gene: 4. CDR3 bases: TGCGCCAGCAGCCGGCGGGAGGGGCGAGATACGCAGTATTTT. As protein: CASSRREGRDTQYF.

The rearrangement uses TRBV5-1 and TRBJ2-1, with a possible D match to TRBD2 (6 bases). V lost 3 bases to trimming and J lost 0 bases, with 28 bases between them. The CDR3 has 21 residues. CDR1 and CDR2 (germline): SGHRS, YFSETQ. CDR3 in amino acids: CASSSQISGIGIVSSYNEQFF. The CDR3 region has the DNA TGCGCCAGCAGCTCACAAATTAGCGGAATTGGGATCGTTAGCTCCTACAATGAGCAGTTCTTC.

The chain has TRBV7-9 and TRBJ2-1, with D possibly being TRBD2 (5 bases). This CDR3 region has 15 residues. Trimming shortened V by 5 bases and J by 3 bases, and 14 bases separated the two germline ends. From germline, CDR1 is SEHNR and CDR2 FQNEAQ (reference sequence). The CDR3 loop is CASSPRGRDYNEQFF. CDR3 coding DNA: TGTGCCAGCAGCCCGCGTGGCCGGGACTACAATGAGCAGTTCTTC.

J is TRBJ1-6 and V is TRBV10-3, with unresolved D. V was shortened by 3 bases and J by 7 bases, with 4 bases between the two germline ends. CDR3 length equals 12 residues. Germline V gene sequence: CDR1 ENHRY, CDR2 SYGVKD. In DNA form, the CDR3 reads TGTGCCATCAGTGAACTAAATTCACCCCTCCACTTT. Translation: CAISELNSPLHF.

This clone showed up just once. The CDR3 sequence is CSVAARTGGQWFNYGYTF. The DNA of the CDR3 is TGCAGCGTTGCCGCTCGGACAGGGGGCCAGTGGTTTAACTATGGCTACACCTTC. The V and J genes are TRBV29-1 and TRBJ1-2; 11 nucleotides align to TRBD1. In germline, CDR1 is SQVTM, CDR2 ANQGSEA. Trimming took 4 bases from V and 1 from J; bases not matched to a gene: 14. The CDR3 is made up of 18 amino acids.

The rearrangement uses TRBV5-1 and TRBJ1-1; 8 nucleotides align to TRBD1. This CDR3 contains 15 residues. The V and J ends lost 2 bases and 3 bases, in that order; junction bases with no gene match: 6. CDR1 is SGHRS and CDR2 is YFSETQ in the germline V gene. The CDR3 loop reads CASSLDTGGDTEAFF. CDR3 nucleotides: TGCGCCAGCAGCTTAGACACAGGGGGGGACACTGAAGCTTTCTTT.

The rearrangement uses TRBV9 and TRBJ2-7, with 7 bases matching TRBD2. Germline loops: CDR1 SGDLS, CDR2 YYNGEE. The CDR3 has 15 residues. Trimming cost V 3 bases and J 3 bases; bases outside gene matches: 9. The CDR3 DNA reads as TGTGCCAGCAGCGGCACTAGCGCGGGACTCTACGAGCAGTACTTC. Translated, it gives CASSGTSAGLYEQYF.

This chain connects TRBV5-1 to TRBJ2-7; the match to TRBD2 covers 14 bases. This CDR3 region has 17 residues. Germline loops: CDR1 SGHRS, CDR2 YFSETQ. The ends lost 4 bases at V and 2 bases at J; junction bases unmatched: 8. The CDR3 coding sequence is TGCGCCAGCAGCCCGGGGACTAGCGGGGGTAGGGCCTACGAGCAGTACTTC. Protein sequence: CASSPGTSGGRAYEQYF.

V gene TRBV9 combines with J gene TRBJ1-1, with no clear D. Germline loops: CDR1 SGDLS, CDR2 YYNGEE. V lost 4 bases and J 5 bases, leaving 15 bases between the germline ends. CDR3 length equals 14 residues. In DNA form, the CDR3 reads TGTGCCAGCAGCCCAGAGACAAGAGGGACTGAAGCTTTCTTT. Its translation: CASSPETRGTEAFF.

V gene TRBV5-3 combines with J gene TRBJ1-1, with D hard to call. TRBV5-3 is an open reading frame whose function is uncertain. Trimming left V 2 bases short and J 5 bases short, with 13 bases between. The CDR3 covers 14 residues. Here the CDR3 DNA reads TGTGCCAGAAGCTTACAAGCGGACCGAACTGAAGCTTTCTTT. It translates to CARSLQADRTEAFF.

V usage is TRBV7-9 and J usage is TRBJ2-7; 8 bases map to TRBD2. CDR1 is SEHNR and CDR2 is FQNEAQ in the germline V gene (reference sequence). The V gene end was trimmed by 4 bases and the J gene end by 0 bases; junction bases not matched to a gene: 2. This CDR3 is 14 amino acids long. CDR3 bases: TGTGCCAGCAGCTCACTAGCGGACTCCTACGAGCAGTACTTC. This sequence encodes CASSSLADSYEQYF.

The chain couples TRBV30 to TRBJ2-5; D might be TRBD2 (6 bases). The V end was cut by 2 bases, the J end by 5 bases, with 18 bases between. In germline, CDR1 is GTSNPN, CDR2 SVGIG (reference sequence). This CDR3 region has 15 residues. The CDR3 sequence: CAWSPRERAVETQYF. The CDR3 DNA is TGTGCCTGGAGTCCCCGCGAGCGGGCCGTGGAGACCCAGTACTTC.

J is TRBJ2-7 and V is TRBV6-5, with TRBD1 matching over 7 bases. Germline V gene data show CDR1 as MNHEY and CDR2 as SVGAGI. The trim removed 4 bases at V and 6 bases at J, leaving 15 bases unmatched. This CDR3 comprises 16 residues. The CDR3 protein is CASSLKTGTVTFEQYF. In DNA form, the CDR3 reads TGTGCCAGCAGTTTGAAAACCGGGACAGTCACGTTCGAGCAGTACTTC.

A single count supports this clone. The chain is built from TRBV7-8 and TRBJ1-1; D call uncertain. The CDR3 runs to 14 residues. Trimming removed 3 bases at V and 7 bases at J, with 15 bases between. Germline V CDR1 and CDR2: SGHVS, FQNEAQ. The CDR3 bases are TGTGCCAGCAGCTTGAACAGACATATACTTGAAGCTTTCTTT. Translated, it gives CASSLNRHILEAFF. Looking up the rest from reference TRBV7-8 and TRBJ1-1 gives the full variable domain: GAGVSQSPRYKVAKRGQDVALRCDPISGHVSLFWYQQALGQGPEFLTYFQNEAQLDKSGLPSDRFFAERPEGSVSTLKIQRTQQEDSAVYLCASSLNRHILEAFFGQGTRLTVV.

CDR3 DNA: TGTGCCAGCAGTGACGTTCTGCTCTACGAGCAGTACTTC. It encodes CASSDVLLYEQYF. The chain links TRBV6-1 to TRBJ2-7; unclear D gene. CDR3 length: 13 residues. Germline V CDR1 and CDR2: MNHNS, SASEGT. V lost 3 bases and J lost 3, with 9 bases in between.

V is TRBV6-1 and J is TRBJ2-1; maybe TRBD2 (5 bases). CDR1 is MNHNS and CDR2 is SASEGT in the germline V gene. The CDR3 totals 13 residues. Trimming pared 5 bases from V and 8 bases from J, leaving 13 bases between. As DNA, the CDR3 is TGTGCCAGCAGTAAACTCCTCGGGGATGAGCAGTTCTTC. Translated, it gives CASSKLLGDEQFF.

The chain is built from TRBV10-3 and TRBJ1-5, with D possibly being TRBD1 (5 bases). Germline CDR1 reads ENHRY; CDR2 reads SYGVKD. Trimming stripped 6 bases from V and 7 bases from J, with 16 bases between. This CDR3 has 14 amino acids. The CDR3 reads CAISPDSSGQPQHF. The CDR3 DNA reads as TGTGCCATCAGCCCCGACAGTTCGGGGCAGCCCCAGCATTTT.

The chain links TRBV7-9 to TRBJ2-7; 9 nucleotides align to TRBD1. J was trimmed by 3 bases and V by 6 bases; bases with no gene match: 6. Germline CDR1 is SEHNR and CDR2 is FQNEAQ (reference sequence). The CDR3 runs 14 residues. CDR3 sequence reads: CASSWDRANYEQYF. CDR3 coding DNA: TGTGCCAGCAGTTGGGACAGGGCAAACTACGAGCAGTACTTC.

Comments on this clone: In the same sample, other DNA sequences code for this CDR3. The rearrangement links TRBV5-1 to TRBJ2-5; D is unclear. The CDR3 spans 14 residues. CDR1 SGHRS and CDR2 YFSETQ come from the germline V gene. V lost 0 bases and J lost 2, with 8 bases in between. Here the CDR3 DNA reads TGCGCCAGCAGCTTGGCCGGTGGACAAGAGACCCAGTACTTC. Its protein is CASSLAGGQETQYF. Using reference TRBV5-1 and TRBJ2-5 for the parts outside the CDR3, the full variable domain is KAGVTQTPRYLIKTRGQQVTLSCSPISGHRSVSWYQQTPGQGLQFLFEYFSETQRNKGNFPGRFSGRQFSNSRSEMNVSTLELGDSALYLCASSLAGGQETQYFGPGTRLLVL.

V is TRBV5-3 and J is TRBJ2-5; 12 bases agree with TRBD1. TRBV5-3 carries the ORF label, with uncertain function. This CDR3 is 17 amino acids long. The trim removed 0 bases at V and 5 bases at J, leaving 8 bases unmatched. The CDR3 region is CARSLAGQGALAETQYF. DNA of the CDR3: TGTGCCAGAAGCTTGGCGGGACAGGGGGCCCTCGCGGAGACCCAGTACTTC.

This chain connects TRBV28 to TRBJ2-7; 12 bases match TRBD1. CDR3 length: 15 amino acids. Germline trimming cut 6 bases from V and 6 bases from J; bases unmatched to any gene: 9. Per the germline V gene, CDR1 is MDHEN and CDR2 is SYDVKM. The CDR3 DNA sequence: TGTGCCAGCAGAATTTTCCGGGACAGGGGGCGCGAGCAGTACTTC. Its translation is CASRIFRDRGREQYF.

The CDR3 loop is CASSYSFEAFF. The CDR3 coding sequence is TGTGCCAGCAGTTACTCTTTTGAAGCTTTCTTT. The chain combines TRBV6-6 with TRBJ1-1; D gene ambiguous. Deletions cut 0 bases from V and 7 bases from J, with 3 bases between. CDR1 and CDR2 from the germline V gene are MNHNY and SVGAGI (reference sequence). This CDR3 contains 11 residues.

The rearrangement links TRBV4-2 to TRBJ1-4; TRBD1 matches 7 bases. The length of the CDR3 is 18 residues. The V and J ends lost 3 bases and 0 bases, in that order; junction bases with no gene match: 10. CDR1 and CDR2 from the germline V gene are LGHNA and YNFKEQ. CDR3 DNA sequence: TGTGCCAGCAGCCACGGGGGACCACAGGGGACAACTAATGAAAAACTGTTTTTT. Encoded protein: CASSHGGPQGTTNEKLFF.